This is a list of T cell receptor beta chains from one sample in a study of graft-versus-host responses after intestinal transplantation. Generated by immunoSEQ multiplex PCR, the TCRdb table keeps only in-frame clones and is missing some. In the table there are approximately 130,000 clones, just over 90% of which are singletons. Antigen specificity for these receptors is unknown. The sample was unstimulated CD4+ T cells sorted from spleen or lymph node cells, taken before intestinal transplant. The receptors originated from a human donor who received an intestinal transplant. CDR3s include the opening cysteine and the closing phenylalanine or tryptophan. D genes are given only for firm matches. Some rows mark clone size as missing; the rest say once, few, many or name a class of expanded clone.

j_gene,d_gene,abundance,v_gene,CDR3aa,CDR3nt
TRBJ2-3,NA,NA,TRBV7-6,CASSLTPGGTTDTQYF,TGTGCCAGCAGCTTAACCCCCGGGGGAACCACAGATACGCAGTATTTT
TRBJ1-1,TRBD1,NA,TRBV19,CASSYSDRALTEAFF,TGTGCCAGTAGTTACTCGGACAGGGCGCTCACTGAAGCTTTCTTT
TRBJ1-1,NA,NA,TRBV7-9,CASSSGPGMNTEAFF,TGTGCCAGCAGCTCCGGCCCAGGCATGAACACTGAAGCTTTCTTT
TRBJ1-2,TRBD1,NA,TRBV7-2,CASSSDRGNYGYTF,TGTGCCAGCAGCTCCGACAGGGGGAACTATGGCTACACCTTC
TRBJ1-2,NA,NA,TRBV19,CASRTLNYGYTF,TGTGCCAGTAGGACCCTTAACTATGGCTACACCTTC
TRBJ2-7,NA,NA,TRBV6-1,CASSEWGYEQYF,TGTGCCAGCAGTGAATGGGGATACGAGCAGTACTTC
TRBJ2-2,NA,NA,TRBV11-1,CASSSGAGELFF,TGTGCCAGCAGTTCAGGGGCCGGGGAGCTGTTTTTT
TRBJ2-2,NA,NA,TRBV11-3,CASSPNTGELFF,TGTGCCAGCAGTCCGAACACCGGGGAGCTGTTTTTT
TRBJ2-6,TRBD1,NA,TRBV5-4,CASSSPTGGSFGANVLTF,TGTGCCAGCAGCTCCCCGACAGGGGGTAGCTTTGGGGCCAACGTCCTGACTTTC
TRBJ1-5,NA,NA,TRBV7-9,CASSLDSNQPQHF,TGTGCCAGCAGCTTAGATAGCAATCAGCCCCAGCATTTT
TRBJ1-2,NA,NA,TRBV7-2,CASSLGGRNYGYTF,TGTGCCAGCAGCTTAGGGGGACGGAACTATGGCTACACCTTC
TRBJ1-3,NA,NA,TRBV15,CATSRNRAHTIYF,TGTGCCACCAGCAGAAACAGGGCCCACACCATATATTTT
TRBJ1-6,NA,NA,TRBV6-1,CASTSGVVSPLHF,TGTGCCAGCACATCAGGGGTTGTATCACCCCTCCACTTT
TRBJ1-1,TRBD1,NA,TRBV7-9,CASSLEGTVNTEAFF,TGTGCCAGCAGCTTAGAAGGGACAGTGAACACTGAAGCTTTCTTT
TRBJ2-4,NA,NA,TRBV19,CASSMRSGIYAKNIQYF,TGTGCCAGTAGTATGAGGTCCGGGATATATGCCAAAAACATTCAGTACTTC
TRBJ2-7,NA,few,TRBV20-1,CSASRGNEQYF,TGCAGTGCTTCCCGGGGGAACGAGCAGTACTTC
TRBJ2-7,NA,medium-sized,TRBV21-1,CASSAWDRTAYEQYF,TGTGCCAGCAGCGCCTGGGACAGGACAGCCTACGAGCAGTACTTC
TRBJ1-2,NA,NA,TRBV12-2,CASRFTGTATDGYTF,TGTGCAAGTCGCTTTACCGGGACAGCGACGGATGGCTACACCTTC
TRBJ2-2,NA,NA,TRBV9,CASSAGPGELFF,TGTGCCAGCAGCGCGGGGCCCGGGGAGCTGTTTTTT
TRBJ1-4,TRBD1,once,TRBV25-1,CASSVDRGHGTNEKLFF,TGTGCCAGCAGTGTGGACAGGGGGCATGGAACTAATGAAAAACTGTTTTTT
TRBJ1-6,NA,NA,TRBV7-8,CASSFRISGNSPLHF,TGTGCCAGCAGCTTCCGAATCTCCGGTAATTCACCCCTCCACTTT
TRBJ1-3,NA,NA,TRBV28,CASSLAENSGNTIYF,TGTGCCAGCAGTTTAGCGGAAAACTCTGGAAACACCATATATTTT
TRBJ1-5,NA,NA,TRBV6-1,CASSSGNQPQHF,TGTGCCAGCAGTTCAGGGAATCAGCCCCAGCATTTT
TRBJ1-1,NA,NA,TRBV6-5,CASSYSENTEAFF,TGTGCCAGCAGTTACTCGGAGAACACTGAAGCTTTCTTT
TRBJ2-3,TRBD1,NA,TRBV7-2,CASSPRRTGDTQYF,TGTGCCAGCAGCCCTCGCAGGACAGGGGATACGCAGTATTTT
TRBJ2-3,NA,NA,TRBV19,CASSITGGRDTQYF,TGTGCCAGTAGTATCACCGGGGGTAGAGATACGCAGTATTTT
TRBJ2-5,NA,once,TRBV7-9,CASSLAGGYQETQYF,TGTGCCAGCAGCTTAGCCGGCGGGTACCAAGAGACCCAGTACTTC
TRBJ1-4,NA,NA,TRBV15,CATSRDLVFGPPATNEKLFF,TGTGCCACCAGCAGAGATCTTGTTTTTGGACCCCCTGCAACTAATGAAAAACTGTTTTTT
TRBJ1-4,TRBD1,NA,TRBV19,CASSIFRDRGEKLFF,TGTGCCAGTAGTATATTCCGGGACAGGGGCGAAAAACTGTTTTTT
TRBJ1-2,NA,few,TRBV6-1,CASSDGGGYTF,TGTGCCAGCAGTGATGGGGGGGGCTACACCTTC
TRBJ1-5,NA,NA,TRBV6-6,CASSYNGVGQPQHF,TGTGCCAGCAGTTACAATGGGGTGGGACAGCCCCAGCATTTT
TRBJ2-7,NA,NA,TRBV2,CASSVRGYEQYF,TGTGCCAGCAGTGTCCGCGGATACGAGCAGTACTTC
TRBJ1-2,TRBD1,NA,TRBV6-5,CASSRARDRGYGYTF,TGTGCCAGCAGTCGAGCCCGGGACAGGGGCTATGGCTACACCTTC
TRBJ2-3,NA,once,TRBV12-5,CASGLVGGGSQYF,TGTGCCAGTGGTTTGGTCGGGGGCGGATCGCAGTATTTT
TRBJ1-4,NA,NA,TRBV2,CASSSSHPLCLFF,TGTGCCAGCAGCTCTTCACACCCGCTTTGTCTGTTTTTT
TRBJ1-3,NA,NA,TRBV13,CASSSGSRNTIYF,TGTGCCAGCAGCTCAGGGTCCAGAAACACCATATATTTT
TRBJ2-3,NA,NA,TRBV27,CASRDEGYATDTQYF,TGTGCCAGCAGGGACGAAGGGTATGCCACAGATACGCAGTATTTT
TRBJ1-2,NA,NA,TRBV6-6,CASSYSRGSEGYTF,TGTGCCAGCAGTTACTCGAGAGGGAGTGAGGGCTACACCTTC
TRBJ1-1,TRBD1,NA,TRBV5-3,CARRDRAYVRYPEAFF,TGTGCCAGAAGGGACAGGGCCTATGTTCGGTACCCTGAAGCTTTCTTT
TRBJ2-1,TRBD2,NA,TRBV2,CASTADSGGLSNEQFF,TGTGCCAGCACGGCCGATAGCGGGGGGTTAAGTAATGAGCAGTTCTTC
TRBJ2-4,NA,NA,TRBV2,CASSASGAAKNIQYF,TGTGCCAGCAGTGCCTCCGGGGCGGCCAAAAACATTCAGTACTTC
TRBJ2-6,NA,NA,TRBV11-3,CASSLPYRIADGSGANVLTF,TGTGCCAGCAGCCTCCCCTATAGGATTGCAGACGGCTCTGGGGCCAACGTCCTGACTTTC
TRBJ1-2,TRBD1,few,TRBV5-1,CASSLGDRGLYGYTF,TGCGCCAGCAGCTTGGGGGACAGGGGACTCTATGGCTACACCTTC
TRBJ2-7,TRBD2,NA,TRBV6-5,CASTSGGEQYF,TGTGCCAGCACTAGCGGGGGCGAGCAGTACTTC
TRBJ1-6,NA,NA,TRBV11-3,CASRGPYNSPLHF,TGTGCCAGCAGAGGCCCCTATAATTCACCCCTCCACTTT
TRBJ2-3,NA,NA,TRBV19,CASSINPSTDTQYF,TGTGCCAGTAGTATAAACCCTAGCACAGATACGCAGTATTTT
TRBJ1-2,NA,NA,TRBV5-4,CASSLSGKIYGYTF,TGTGCCAGCAGCTTGAGCGGGAAAATCTATGGCTACACCTTC
TRBJ1-2,TRBD1,once,TRBV4-2,CASSPNTGGYGYTF,TGTGCCAGCAGCCCCAATACAGGGGGCTATGGCTACACCTTC
TRBJ1-4,NA,NA,TRBV4-1,CASSQDTGSEKLFF,TGCGCCAGCAGCCAAGATACAGGGAGTGAAAAACTGTTTTTT
TRBJ2-7,NA,NA,TRBV2,CASSEGGSSYEQYF,TGTGCCAGCAGTGAGGGCGGATCCTCCTACGAGCAGTACTTC
TRBJ1-2,TRBD1,NA,TRBV10-2,CASSRDRVGYGYTF,TGCGCCAGCAGCAGGGACAGGGTGGGATATGGCTACACCTTC